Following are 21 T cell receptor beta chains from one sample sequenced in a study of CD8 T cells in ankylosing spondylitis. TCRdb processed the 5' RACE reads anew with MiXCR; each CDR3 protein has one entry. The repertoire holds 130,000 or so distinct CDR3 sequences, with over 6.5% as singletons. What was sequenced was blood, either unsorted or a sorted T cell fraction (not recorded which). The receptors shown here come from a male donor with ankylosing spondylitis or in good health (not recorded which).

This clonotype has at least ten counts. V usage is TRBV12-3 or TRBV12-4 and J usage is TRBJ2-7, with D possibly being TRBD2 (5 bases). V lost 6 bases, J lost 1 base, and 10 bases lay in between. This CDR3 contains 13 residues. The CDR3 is CASSPGKSYEQYF. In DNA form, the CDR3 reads TGTGCCAGCAGCCCGGGGAAATCCTACGAGCAGTACTTC.

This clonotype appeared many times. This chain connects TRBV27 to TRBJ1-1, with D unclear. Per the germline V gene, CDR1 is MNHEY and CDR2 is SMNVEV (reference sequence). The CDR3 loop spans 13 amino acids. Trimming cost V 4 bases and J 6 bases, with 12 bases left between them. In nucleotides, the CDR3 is TGTGCCAGCAGTTGGCAGGAAAATTCTGAAGCTTTCTTT. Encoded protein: CASSWQENSEAFF.

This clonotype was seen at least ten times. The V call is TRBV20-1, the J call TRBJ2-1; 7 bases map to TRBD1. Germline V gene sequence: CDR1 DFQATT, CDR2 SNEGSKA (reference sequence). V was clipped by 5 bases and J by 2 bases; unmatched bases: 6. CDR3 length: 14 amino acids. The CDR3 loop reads CSASTGTAYNEQFF. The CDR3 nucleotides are TGCAGTGCTTCGACCGGGACAGCCTACAATGAGCAGTTCTTC.

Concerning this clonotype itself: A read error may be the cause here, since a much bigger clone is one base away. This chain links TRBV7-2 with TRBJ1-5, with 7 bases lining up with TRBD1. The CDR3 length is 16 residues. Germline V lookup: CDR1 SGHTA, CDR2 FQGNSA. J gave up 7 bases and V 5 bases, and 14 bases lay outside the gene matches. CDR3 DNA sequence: TGTGCCAGCAGCATCCGCGCTACGACAGGGAAGCAGCCCCAGCATTTT. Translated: CASSIRATTGKQPQHF.

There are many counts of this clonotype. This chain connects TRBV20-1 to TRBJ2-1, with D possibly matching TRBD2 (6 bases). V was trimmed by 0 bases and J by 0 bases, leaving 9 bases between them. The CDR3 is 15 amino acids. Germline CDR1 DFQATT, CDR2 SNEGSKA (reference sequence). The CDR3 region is CSARDGRSSYNEQFF. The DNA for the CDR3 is TGCAGTGCTAGAGATGGGAGGAGCTCCTACAATGAGCAGTTCTTC.

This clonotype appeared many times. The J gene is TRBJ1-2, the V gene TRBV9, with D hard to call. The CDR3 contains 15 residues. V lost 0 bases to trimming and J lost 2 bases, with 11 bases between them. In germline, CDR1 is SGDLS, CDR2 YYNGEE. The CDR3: CASSVDVGYNYGYTF. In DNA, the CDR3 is TGTGCCAGCAGCGTAGATGTGGGGTACAACTATGGCTACACCTTC.

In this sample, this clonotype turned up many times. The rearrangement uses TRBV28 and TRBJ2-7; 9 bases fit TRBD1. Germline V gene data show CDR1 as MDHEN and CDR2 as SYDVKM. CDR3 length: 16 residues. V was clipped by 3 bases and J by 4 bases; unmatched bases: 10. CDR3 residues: CASSFPLRTGVYEQYF. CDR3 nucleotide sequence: TGTGCCAGCAGTTTTCCATTGAGGACAGGGGTTTACGAGCAGTACTTC.

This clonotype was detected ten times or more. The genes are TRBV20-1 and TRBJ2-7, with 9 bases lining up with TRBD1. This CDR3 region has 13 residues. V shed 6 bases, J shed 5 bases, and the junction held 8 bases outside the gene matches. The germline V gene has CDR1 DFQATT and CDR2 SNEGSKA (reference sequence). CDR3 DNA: TGCAGTGCGGCTAAGGACAGGGGAGACGAGCAGTACTTC. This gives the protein CSAAKDRGDEQYF.

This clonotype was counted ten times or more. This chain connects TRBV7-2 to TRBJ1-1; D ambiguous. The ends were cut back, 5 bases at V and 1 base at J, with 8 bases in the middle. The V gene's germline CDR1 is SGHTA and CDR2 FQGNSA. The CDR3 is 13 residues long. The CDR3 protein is CASSHLSNTEAFF. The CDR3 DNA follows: TGTGCCAGCAGCCACCTGTCGAACACTGAAGCTTTCTTT.

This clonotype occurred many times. The CDR3 DNA reads as TGCAGTGCTACAGTTCCGACTAGCTACAATGAGCAGTTCTTC. Residues: CSATVPTSYNEQFF. The genes are TRBV20-1 and TRBJ2-1, with D maybe TRBD2 (6 bases). The CDR3 runs 14 residues. Germline V gene lookup returns CDR1 DFQATT and CDR2 SNEGSKA (reference sequence). Trimming took 4 bases from V and 3 from J, leaving 13 bases between them.

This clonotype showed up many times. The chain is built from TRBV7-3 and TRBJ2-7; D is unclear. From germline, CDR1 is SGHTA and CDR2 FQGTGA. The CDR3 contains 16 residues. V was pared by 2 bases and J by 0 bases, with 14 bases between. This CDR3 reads CASSLSPELPSYEQYF. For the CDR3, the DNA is TGTGCCAGCAGCTTATCTCCGGAGTTACCCTCCTACGAGCAGTACTTC.

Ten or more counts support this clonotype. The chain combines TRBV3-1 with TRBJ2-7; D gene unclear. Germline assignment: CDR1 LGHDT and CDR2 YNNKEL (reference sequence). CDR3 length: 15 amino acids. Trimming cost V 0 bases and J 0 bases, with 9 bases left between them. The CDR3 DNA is TGTGCCAGCAGCCAAGATCTGAGTAGCTCCTACGAGCAGTACTTC. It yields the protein CASSQDLSSSYEQYF.

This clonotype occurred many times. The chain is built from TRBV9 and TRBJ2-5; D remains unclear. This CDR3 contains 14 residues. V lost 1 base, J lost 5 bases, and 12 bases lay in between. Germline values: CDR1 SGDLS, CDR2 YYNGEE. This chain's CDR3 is CASSVLGTTETQYF. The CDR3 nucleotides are TGTGCCAGCAGCGTACTAGGAACGACGGAGACCCAGTACTTC.

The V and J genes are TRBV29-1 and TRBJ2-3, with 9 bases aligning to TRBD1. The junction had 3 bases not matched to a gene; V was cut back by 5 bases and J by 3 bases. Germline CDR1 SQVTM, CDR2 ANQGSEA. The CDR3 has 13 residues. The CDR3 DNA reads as TGCAGCGTTACAGGGGGCTGGACAGATACGCAGTATTTT. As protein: CSVTGGWTDTQYF.

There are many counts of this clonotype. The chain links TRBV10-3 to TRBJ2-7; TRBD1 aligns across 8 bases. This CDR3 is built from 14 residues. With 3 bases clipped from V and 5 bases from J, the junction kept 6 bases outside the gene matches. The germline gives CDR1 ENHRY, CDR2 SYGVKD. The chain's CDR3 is CAISDRTGRDEQYF. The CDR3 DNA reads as TGTGCCATCAGTGATCGGACAGGGCGGGACGAGCAGTACTTC.

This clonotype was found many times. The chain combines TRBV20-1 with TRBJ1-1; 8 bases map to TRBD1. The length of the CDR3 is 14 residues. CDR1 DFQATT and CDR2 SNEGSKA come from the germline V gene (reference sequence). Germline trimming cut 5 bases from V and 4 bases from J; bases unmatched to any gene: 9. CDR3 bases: TGCAGTGCTTTCGACAGGGGACGGGGCACTGAAGCTTTCTTT. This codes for CSAFDRGRGTEAFF.

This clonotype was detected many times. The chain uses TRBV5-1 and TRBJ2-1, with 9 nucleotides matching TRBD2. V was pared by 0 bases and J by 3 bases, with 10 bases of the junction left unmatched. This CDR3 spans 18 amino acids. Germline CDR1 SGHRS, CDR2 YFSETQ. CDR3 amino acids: CASSLEGSGRGYYNEQFF. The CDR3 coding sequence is TGCGCCAGCAGCTTGGAGGGTAGCGGGAGAGGGTACTACAATGAGCAGTTCTTC.

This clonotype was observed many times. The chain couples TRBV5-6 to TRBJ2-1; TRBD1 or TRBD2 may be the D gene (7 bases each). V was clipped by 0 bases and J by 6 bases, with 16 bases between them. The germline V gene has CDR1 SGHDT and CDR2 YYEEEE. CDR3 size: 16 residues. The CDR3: CASSLEGAGAGNEQFF. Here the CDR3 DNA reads TGTGCCAGCAGCTTGGAGGGGGCGGGAGCTGGCAATGAGCAGTTCTTC.

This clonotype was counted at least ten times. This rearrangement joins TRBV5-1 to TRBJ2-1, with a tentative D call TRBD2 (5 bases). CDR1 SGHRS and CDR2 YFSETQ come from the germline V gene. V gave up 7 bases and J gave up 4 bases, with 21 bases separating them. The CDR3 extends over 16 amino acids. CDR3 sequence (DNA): TGCGCCAGCCACGATCGGGGTACGGGAACGTACAATGAGCAGTTCTTC. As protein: CASHDRGTGTYNEQFF. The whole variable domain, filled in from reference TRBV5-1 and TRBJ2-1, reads KAGVTQTPRYLIKTRGQQVTLSCSPISGHRSVSWYQQTPGQGLQFLFEYFSETQRNKGNFPGRFSGRQFSNSRSEMNVSTLELGDSALYLCASHDRGTGTYNEQFFGPGTRLTVL.

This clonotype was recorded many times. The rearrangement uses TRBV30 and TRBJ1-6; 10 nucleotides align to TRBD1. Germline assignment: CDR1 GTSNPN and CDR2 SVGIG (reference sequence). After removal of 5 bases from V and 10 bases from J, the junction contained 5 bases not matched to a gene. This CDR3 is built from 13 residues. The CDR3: CAWLPGQGSPLHF. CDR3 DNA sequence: TGTGCCTGGTTACCGGGACAGGGGTCACCCCTCCACTTT.

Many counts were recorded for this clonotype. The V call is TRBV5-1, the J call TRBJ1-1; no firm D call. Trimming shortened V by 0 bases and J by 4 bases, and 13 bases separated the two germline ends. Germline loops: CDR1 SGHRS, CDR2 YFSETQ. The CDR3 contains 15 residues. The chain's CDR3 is CASSLGGRSGTEAFF. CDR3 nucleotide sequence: TGCGCCAGCAGCTTGGGAGGACGTTCGGGCACTGAAGCTTTCTTT.